The sequence of this T cell receptor beta chain was determined in a study of post-analysis software for immune sequencing data. Broader study findings: Compared against controls, patients with multiple sclerosis displayed significantly lower normalized Chao1 diversity.

This clonotype was observed a few times. Antigen unknown. Presence of unique molecular identifiers characterized the TCR beta cDNA libraries. TCRdb re-analysed the PCR reads in MiXCR, keeping a single row per CDR3 protein. The repertoire consists of fewer than 850,000 distinct CDR3 sequences, with roughly 30% occurring once and the leading ten covering more than 0.55%. The clonotype comes from a girl aged 10-17 years with multiple sclerosis. Sequenced: blood.

This CDR3 reads CSARRGFPRRETQYF. The CDR3 DNA reads as TGCAGCGCCAGACGAGGCTTCCCCAGACGAGAGACCCAGTACTTC. This sequence joins TRBV20-1 and TRBJ2-5; D is undetermined. CDR3 length equals 15 residues. CDR1 is DFQATT and CDR2 is SNEGSKA in the germline V gene (reference sequence).